This TCR beta chain was identified during a study of identical twins. Findings and caveats of the study: A cross-sectional statistical analysis, not follow-up of the same donors, supported the conclusions. Analyses of zero insertions could be partly confounded by invariant MAIT and iNKT cells. Excess low generation probability was seen in twin-shared out-of-frame alpha sequences.

Comments on this clonotype: What it recognizes is unknown.

The CDR3 spans 14 residues. CDR1 and CDR2 from the germline V gene are DFQATT and SNEGSKA (reference sequence). Each CDR3 protein is one row after TCRdb ran MiXCR on the 5' RACE reads. Among 1.5 million or so distinct CDR3 sequences, about 31% were seen once, and the ten largest hold roughly 0.3%. The TCR originated in a newborn girl in good health. The sequencing input was cord blood. This chain links TRBV20-1 with TRBJ2-4, with D perhaps TRBD1 or TRBD2 (5 bases each). The J call may be in error: the DNA end matches TRBJ2-7 better. The CDR3 here is CSVKRGADYYEQYF. CDR3 nucleotides: TGCAGTGTGAAGAGGGGAGCGGATTACTACGAGCAGTACTTC.